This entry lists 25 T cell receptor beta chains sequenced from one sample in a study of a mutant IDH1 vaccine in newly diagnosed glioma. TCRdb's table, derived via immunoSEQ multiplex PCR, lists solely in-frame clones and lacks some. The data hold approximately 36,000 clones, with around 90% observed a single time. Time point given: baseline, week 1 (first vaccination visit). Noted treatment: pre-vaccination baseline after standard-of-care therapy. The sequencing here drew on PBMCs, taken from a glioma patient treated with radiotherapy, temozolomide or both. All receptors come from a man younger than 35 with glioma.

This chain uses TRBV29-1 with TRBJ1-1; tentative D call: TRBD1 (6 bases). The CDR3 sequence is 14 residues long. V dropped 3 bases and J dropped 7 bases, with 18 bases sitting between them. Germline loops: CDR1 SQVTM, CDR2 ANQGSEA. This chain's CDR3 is CSVDVLGGGDEAFF. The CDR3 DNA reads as TGCAGCGTTGATGTATTGGGGGGCGGAGATGAAGCTTTCTTT.

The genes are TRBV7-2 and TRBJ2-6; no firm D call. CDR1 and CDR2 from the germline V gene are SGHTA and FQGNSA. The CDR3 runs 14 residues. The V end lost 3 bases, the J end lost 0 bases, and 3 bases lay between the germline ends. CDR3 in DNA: TGTGCCAGCAGCTTTTCCTCTGGGGCCAACGTCCTGACTTTC. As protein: CASSFSSGANVLTF.

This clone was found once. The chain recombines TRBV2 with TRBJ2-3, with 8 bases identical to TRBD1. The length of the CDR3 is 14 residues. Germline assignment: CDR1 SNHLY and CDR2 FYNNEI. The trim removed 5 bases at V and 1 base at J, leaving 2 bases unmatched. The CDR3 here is CASSQTGGTDTQYF. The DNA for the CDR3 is TGTGCCAGCAGTCAGACAGGGGGCACAGATACGCAGTATTTT.

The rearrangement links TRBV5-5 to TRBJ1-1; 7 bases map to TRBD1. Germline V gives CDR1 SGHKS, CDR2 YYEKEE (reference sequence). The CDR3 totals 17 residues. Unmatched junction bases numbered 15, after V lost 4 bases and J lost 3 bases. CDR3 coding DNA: TGTGCCAGCAGCCCGGGACAGACTCTAAAAGACTACACTGAAGCTTTCTTT. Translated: CASSPGQTLKDYTEAFF. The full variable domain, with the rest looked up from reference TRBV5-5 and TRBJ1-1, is DAGVTQSPTHLIKTRGQQVTLRCSPISGHKSVSWYQQVLGQGPQFIFQYYEKEERGRGNFPDRFSARQFPNYSSELNVNALLLGDSALYLCASSPGQTLKDYTEAFFGQGTRLTVV.

As DNA, the CDR3 is TGTGCCTGGGACCGGGGGCAGGGGGAGTATGAGCAGTTCTTC. Residues: CAWDRGQGEYEQFF. The V call is TRBV30, the J call TRBJ2-1; the D gene is possibly TRBD1 (7 bases). Germline values: CDR1 GTSNPN, CDR2 SVGIG (reference sequence). Trimming took off 5 bases at V and 8 bases at J, with 19 bases between the two ends. This CDR3 has 14 amino acids.

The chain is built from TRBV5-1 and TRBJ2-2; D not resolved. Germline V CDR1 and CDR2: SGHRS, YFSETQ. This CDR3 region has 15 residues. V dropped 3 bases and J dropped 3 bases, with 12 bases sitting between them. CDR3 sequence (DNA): TGCGCCAGCAGCTACTCGACTTCGGACACCGGGGAGCTGTTTTTT. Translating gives CASSYSTSDTGELFF.

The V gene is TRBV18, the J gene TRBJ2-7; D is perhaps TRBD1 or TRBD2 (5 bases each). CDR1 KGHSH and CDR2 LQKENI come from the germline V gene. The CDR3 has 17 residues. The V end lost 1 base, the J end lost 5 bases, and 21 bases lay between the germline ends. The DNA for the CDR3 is TGTGCCAGCTCACCACGGGCCGACGAGGGGATTAGGGACGAGCAGTACTTC. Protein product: CASSPRADEGIRDEQYF.

The CDR3 loop is CASSIRLAYEQFF. Written as DNA, the CDR3 is TGTGCCAGTAGCATAAGACTAGCCTATGAGCAGTTCTTC. This chain links TRBV19 with TRBJ2-1; 7 nucleotides agree with TRBD2. Per germline, CDR1 LNHDA and CDR2 SQIVND (reference sequence). The CDR3 is 13 amino acids. V was clipped by 6 bases and J by 8 bases; unmatched bases: 7.

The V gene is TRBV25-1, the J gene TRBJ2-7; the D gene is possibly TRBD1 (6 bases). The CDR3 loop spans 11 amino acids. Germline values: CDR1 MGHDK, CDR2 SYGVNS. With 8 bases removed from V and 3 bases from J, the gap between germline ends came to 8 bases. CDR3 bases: TGTGCCAGCCAGGACAGCTACGAGCAGTACTTC. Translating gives CASQDSYEQYF.

CDR3 bases: TGTGCCAGCAGCCCCCGGGAACACTCCTACGAGCAGTACTTC. Its protein is CASSPREHSYEQYF. The chain employs TRBV5-6 and TRBJ2-7; a weak D match, TRBD2 (5 bases). CDR1 is SGHDT, CDR2 YYEEEE, per germline. The V gene lost 4 bases and the J gene lost 0 bases, with 11 bases spanning the gap. This CDR3 contains 14 residues.

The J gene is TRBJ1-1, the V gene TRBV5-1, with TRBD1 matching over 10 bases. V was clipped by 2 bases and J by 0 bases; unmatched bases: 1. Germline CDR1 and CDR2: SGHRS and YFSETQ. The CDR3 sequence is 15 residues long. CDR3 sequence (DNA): TGCGCCAGCAGCTTCGGGACAGGGGTGAACACTGAAGCTTTCTTT. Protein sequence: CASSFGTGVNTEAFF.

The CDR3 nucleotides read TGTGCCAGCAGTTTCCCCCAAAGGACCTCGCGAGGTGGTGAGCAGTTCTTC. It translates to CASSFPQRTSRGGEQFF. This sequence joins TRBV28 and TRBJ2-1; D is uncertain. Trimming removed 3 bases from V and 9 bases from J, with 24 bases in between. The CDR3 has 17 residues. Germline V CDR1 and CDR2: MDHEN, SYDVKM. The full variable domain, completed using reference TRBV28 and TRBJ2-1, is DVKVTQSSRYLVKRTGEKVFLECVQDMDHENMFWYRQDPGLGLRLIYFSYDVKMKEKGDIPEGYSVSREKKERFSLILESASTNQTSMYLCASSFPQRTSRGGEQFFGPGTRLTVL.

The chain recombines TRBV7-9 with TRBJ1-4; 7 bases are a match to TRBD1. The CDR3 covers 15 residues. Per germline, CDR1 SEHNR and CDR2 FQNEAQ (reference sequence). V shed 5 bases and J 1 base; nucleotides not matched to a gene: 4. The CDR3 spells CASSPSGGTNEKLFF. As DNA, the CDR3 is TGTGCCAGCAGCCCTTCAGGGGGAACTAATGAAAAACTGTTTTTT.

This CDR3 is CASSPRPTSGTYEQYF. DNA for the CDR3: TGTGCCAGCAGCCCTCGTCCGACTAGCGGGACCTACGAGCAGTACTTC. The chain combines TRBV16 with TRBJ2-7, with 11 nucleotides matching TRBD2. Germline values: CDR1 KGHSY, CDR2 FQNENV. Trimming cost V 4 bases and J 2 bases; bases outside gene matches: 7. The CDR3 runs 16 residues.

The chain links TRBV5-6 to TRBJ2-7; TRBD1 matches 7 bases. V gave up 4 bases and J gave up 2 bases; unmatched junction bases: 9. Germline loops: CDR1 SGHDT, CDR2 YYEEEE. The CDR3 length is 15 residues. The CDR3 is CASSTLDRAAYEQYF. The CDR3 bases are TGTGCCAGCAGCACCCTAGACAGGGCGGCCTACGAGCAGTACTTC.

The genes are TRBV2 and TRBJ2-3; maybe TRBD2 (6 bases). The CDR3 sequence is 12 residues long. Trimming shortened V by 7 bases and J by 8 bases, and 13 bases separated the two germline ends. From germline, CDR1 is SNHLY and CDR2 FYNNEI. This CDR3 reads CASTRSGPTQYF. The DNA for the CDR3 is TGTGCCAGCACGAGGAGCGGGCCTACGCAGTATTTT.

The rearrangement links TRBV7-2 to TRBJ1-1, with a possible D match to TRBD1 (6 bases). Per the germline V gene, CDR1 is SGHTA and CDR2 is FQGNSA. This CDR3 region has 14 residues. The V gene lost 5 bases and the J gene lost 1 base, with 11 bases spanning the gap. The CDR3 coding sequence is TGTGCCAGCAGCCGCTGGACAGCGAACACTGAAGCTTTCTTT. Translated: CASSRWTANTEAFF.

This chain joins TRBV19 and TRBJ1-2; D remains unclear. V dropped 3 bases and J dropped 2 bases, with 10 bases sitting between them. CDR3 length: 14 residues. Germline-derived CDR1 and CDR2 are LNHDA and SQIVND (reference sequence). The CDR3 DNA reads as TGTGCCAGTAGTATTTCTCTGGTGAACTATGGCTACACCTTC. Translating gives CASSISLVNYGYTF.

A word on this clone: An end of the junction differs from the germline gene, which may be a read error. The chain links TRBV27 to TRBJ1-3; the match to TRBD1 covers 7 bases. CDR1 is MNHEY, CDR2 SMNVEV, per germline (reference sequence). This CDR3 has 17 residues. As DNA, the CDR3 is TGTGCCAGCAGTTTAGTCTTCCCAGGGGGGACTGGTAACACCATATATTTT. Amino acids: CASSLVFPGGTGNTIYF.

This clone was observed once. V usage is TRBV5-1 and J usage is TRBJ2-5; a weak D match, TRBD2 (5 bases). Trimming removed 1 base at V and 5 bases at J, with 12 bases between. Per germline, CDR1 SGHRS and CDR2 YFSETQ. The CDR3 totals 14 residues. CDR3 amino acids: CASSLRQTGETQYF. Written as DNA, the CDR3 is TGCGCCAGCAGCTTGCGGCAGACGGGGGAGACCCAGTACTTC.

CDR3 sequence (DNA): TGTGCCAGCAGTGAAACCGGGGGACGGAGTGAAAAACTGTTTTTT. Translated: CASSETGGRSEKLFF. This rearrangement joins TRBV6-1 to TRBJ1-4; D is perhaps TRBD1 (5 bases). The CDR3 has 15 amino acids. Trimming removed 2 bases at V and 7 bases at J, with 14 bases between. CDR1 and CDR2 (germline): MNHNS, SASEGT.

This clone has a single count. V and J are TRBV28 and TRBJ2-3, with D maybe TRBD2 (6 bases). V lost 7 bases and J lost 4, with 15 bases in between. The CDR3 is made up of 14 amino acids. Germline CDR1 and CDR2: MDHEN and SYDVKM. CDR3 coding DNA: TGTGCCAGCACTATCGGGGGAGCTTCAGATACGCAGTATTTT. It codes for CASTIGGASDTQYF.

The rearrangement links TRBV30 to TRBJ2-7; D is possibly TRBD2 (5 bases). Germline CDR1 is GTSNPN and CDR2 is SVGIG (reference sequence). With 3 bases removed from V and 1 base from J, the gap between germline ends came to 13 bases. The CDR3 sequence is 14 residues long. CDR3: CAWSEGGRSYEQYF. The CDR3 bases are TGTGCCTGGAGCGAAGGAGGCCGATCCTACGAGCAGTACTTC.

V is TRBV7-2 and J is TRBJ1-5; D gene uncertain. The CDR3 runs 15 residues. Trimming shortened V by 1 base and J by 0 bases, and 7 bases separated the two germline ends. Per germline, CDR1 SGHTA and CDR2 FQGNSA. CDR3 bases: TGTGCCAGCAGCTTAGAGACGGCTAGCAATCAGCCCCAGCATTTT. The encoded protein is CASSLETASNQPQHF.

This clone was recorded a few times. The CDR3 loop is CASSAPGTGVPYEQYF. CDR3 in DNA: TGTGCCAGCAGTGCCCCCGGGACAGGGGTCCCGTACGAGCAGTACTTC. This chain links TRBV2 with TRBJ2-7; TRBD1 matches 10 bases. V shed 4 bases and J 4 bases; nucleotides not matched to a gene: 10. The germline V gene has CDR1 SNHLY and CDR2 FYNNEI. The CDR3 is 16 amino acids.